Reported below is one T cell receptor (beta chain). Its antigen is still unknown. This record comes from a study of CD8+ T cells in alopecia areata. Treatment: oral pan-JAK inhibitor, 5-10 mg twice daily. V lost 2 bases and J lost 7; bases outside the gene matches: 9. Germline V gene lookup returns CDR1 SGDLS and CDR2 YYNGEE. This CDR3 has 15 residues. TCR sequencing used cDNA made by reverse transcription of extracted RNA. Measured with immunoSEQ multiplex PCR; TCRdb has only the in-frame clones, and not every one. The sample lists 95,000 to 150,000 clones, over 55% occurring once. Broader study findings: Although TCR sharing was seen in mice, sharing across patients was less clear, possibly for HLA-related reasons.

Sequenced here: CD4+ T cells sorted from blood, sampled at week 4, from a patient treated with tofacitinib. The rearrangement joins TRBV9 to TRBJ2-7; 10 bases align to TRBD1. This clonotype originated in a human donor with alopecia areata. CDR3 in amino acids: CASSVLTGGVGEQYF. In DNA form, the CDR3 reads TGTGCCAGCAGCGTCCTGACAGGGGGCGTGGGGGAGCAGTACTTC.